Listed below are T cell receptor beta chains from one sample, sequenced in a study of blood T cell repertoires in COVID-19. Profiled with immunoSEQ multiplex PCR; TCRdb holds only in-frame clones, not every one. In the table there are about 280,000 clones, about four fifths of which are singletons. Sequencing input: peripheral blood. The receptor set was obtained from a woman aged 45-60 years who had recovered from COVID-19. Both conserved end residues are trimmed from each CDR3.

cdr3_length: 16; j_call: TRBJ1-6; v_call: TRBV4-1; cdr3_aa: ASSQDPVRLRERSPLH
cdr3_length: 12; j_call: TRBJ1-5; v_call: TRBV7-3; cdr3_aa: ASSPGQNNQPQH
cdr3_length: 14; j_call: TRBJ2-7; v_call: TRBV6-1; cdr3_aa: ASSVSHTGGFYEQY
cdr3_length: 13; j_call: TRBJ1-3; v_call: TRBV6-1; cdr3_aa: ASSEGGTSNLAIY
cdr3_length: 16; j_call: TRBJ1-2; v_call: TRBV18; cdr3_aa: ASSRSPGQGGTDYGYT
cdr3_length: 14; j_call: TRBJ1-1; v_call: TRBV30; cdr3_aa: AWGRGQGPPNTEAF
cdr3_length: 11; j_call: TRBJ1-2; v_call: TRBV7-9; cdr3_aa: ASSQRVSYGYT
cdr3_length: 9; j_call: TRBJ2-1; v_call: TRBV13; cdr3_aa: ASSVLNEQF
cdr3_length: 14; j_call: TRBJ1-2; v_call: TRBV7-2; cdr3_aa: ASSLEYGTGYGGYT
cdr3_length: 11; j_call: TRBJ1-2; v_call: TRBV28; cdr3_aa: ASSLQGNYGYT
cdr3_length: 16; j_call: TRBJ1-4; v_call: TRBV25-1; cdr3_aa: ASSKGAGGPATNEKLF
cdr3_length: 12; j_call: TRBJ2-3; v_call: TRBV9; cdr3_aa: ASSAGQGPDTQY
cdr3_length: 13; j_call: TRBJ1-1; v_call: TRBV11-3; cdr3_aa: ASSKGQGMNTEAF
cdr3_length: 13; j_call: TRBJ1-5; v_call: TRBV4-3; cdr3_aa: ASSPEGGSNQPQH
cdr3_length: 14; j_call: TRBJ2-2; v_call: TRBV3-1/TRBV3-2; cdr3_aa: ASSQEDRVCTGELF
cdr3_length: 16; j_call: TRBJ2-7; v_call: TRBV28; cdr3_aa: ASSLYFSGPGQSYEQY
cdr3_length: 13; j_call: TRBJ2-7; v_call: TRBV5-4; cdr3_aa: ASSFVGQGFGEQY
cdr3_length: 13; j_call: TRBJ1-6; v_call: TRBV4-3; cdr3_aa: ASSQVRGRNSPLH
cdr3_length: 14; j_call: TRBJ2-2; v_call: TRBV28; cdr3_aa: ASSLFAGANTGELF
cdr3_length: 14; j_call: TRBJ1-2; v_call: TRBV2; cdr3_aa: ASSESVQGSFYGYT
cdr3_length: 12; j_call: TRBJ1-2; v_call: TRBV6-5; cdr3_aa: ASTDRQGAHGYT
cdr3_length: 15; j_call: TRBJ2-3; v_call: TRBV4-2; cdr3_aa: ASSGRASGGSTDTQY
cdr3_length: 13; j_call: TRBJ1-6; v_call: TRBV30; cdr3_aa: AWSLAGTGGSPLH
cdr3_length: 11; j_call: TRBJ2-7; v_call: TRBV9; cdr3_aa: ASSVTGSPPQY
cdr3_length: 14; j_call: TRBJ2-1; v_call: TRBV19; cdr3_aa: ASSMSPPPQGTEQF
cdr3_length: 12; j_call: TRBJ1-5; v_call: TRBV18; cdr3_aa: ASSLNGVDQPQH
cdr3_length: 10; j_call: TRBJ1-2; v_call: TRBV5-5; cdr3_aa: ASSSTGYGYT
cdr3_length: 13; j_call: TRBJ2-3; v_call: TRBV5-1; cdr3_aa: ASSFRLAGVDTQY
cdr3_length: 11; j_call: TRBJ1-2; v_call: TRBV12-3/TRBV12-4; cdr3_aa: ASSTGDYYGYT
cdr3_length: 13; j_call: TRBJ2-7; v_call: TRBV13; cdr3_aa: ASSSGTGSPYEQY
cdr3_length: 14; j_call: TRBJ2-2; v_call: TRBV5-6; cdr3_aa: ASSPSQGAVTGELF
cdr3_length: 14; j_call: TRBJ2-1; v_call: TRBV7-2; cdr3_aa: ASSVSGGLAYNEQF
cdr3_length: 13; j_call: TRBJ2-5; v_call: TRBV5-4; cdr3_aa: ASSLSGMGQETQY
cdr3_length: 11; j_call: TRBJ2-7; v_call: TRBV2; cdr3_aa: ASRTGTSYEQY
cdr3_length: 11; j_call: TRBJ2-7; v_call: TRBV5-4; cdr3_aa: ASSDRAFYEQY
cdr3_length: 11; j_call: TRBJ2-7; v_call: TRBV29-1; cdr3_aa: SVEREGSYEQY
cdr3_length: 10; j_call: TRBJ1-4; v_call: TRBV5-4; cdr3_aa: ASSLANEKLF